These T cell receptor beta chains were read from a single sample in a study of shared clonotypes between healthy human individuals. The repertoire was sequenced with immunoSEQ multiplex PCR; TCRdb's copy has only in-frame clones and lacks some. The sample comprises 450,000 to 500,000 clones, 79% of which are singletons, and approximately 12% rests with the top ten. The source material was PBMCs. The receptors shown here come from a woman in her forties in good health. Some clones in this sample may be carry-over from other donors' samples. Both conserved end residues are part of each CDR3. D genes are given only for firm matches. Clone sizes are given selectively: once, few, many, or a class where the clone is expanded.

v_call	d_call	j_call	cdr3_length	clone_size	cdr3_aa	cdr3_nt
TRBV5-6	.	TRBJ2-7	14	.	CASSLSASSYEQYF	TGTGCCAGCAGCTTGTCTGCGAGTTCCTACGAGCAGTACTTC
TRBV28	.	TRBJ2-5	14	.	CASSGVPLSETQYF	TGTGCCAGCTCAGGGGTACCCTTATCAGAGACCCAGTACTTC
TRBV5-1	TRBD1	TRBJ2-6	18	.	CASSLNPTGGRGANVLTF	TGCGCCAGCAGCCTAAACCCTACAGGGGGCCGCGGGGCCAACGTCCTGACTTTC
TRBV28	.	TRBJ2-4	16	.	CASSPETELAKNIQYF	TGTGCCAGCAGTCCGGAGACAGAACTAGCCAAAAACATTCAGTACTTC
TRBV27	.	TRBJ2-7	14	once	CASSFQDRLYEQYF	TGTGCCAGCAGTTTCCAGGACAGACTATACGAGCAGTACTTC
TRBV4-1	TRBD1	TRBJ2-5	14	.	CASSPGQGGETQYF	TGCGCCAGCAGCCCGGGACAGGGAGGAGAGACCCAGTACTTC
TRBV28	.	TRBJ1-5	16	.	CASSLAGSNSNQPQHF	TGTGCCAGCAGTCTAGCCGGGAGCAATAGCAATCAGCCCCAGCATTTT
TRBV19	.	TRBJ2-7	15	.	CASTPGGTVSYEQYF	TGTGCCAGTACCCCAGGGGGGACGGTCTCCTACGAGCAGTACTTC
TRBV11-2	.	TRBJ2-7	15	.	CASSLDPGESYEQYF	TGTGCCAGCAGCTTAGATCCCGGCGAGTCCTACGAGCAGTACTTC
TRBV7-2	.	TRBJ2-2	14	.	CASSLRGNTGELFF	TGTGCCAGCAGCTTACGCGGAAACACCGGGGAGCTGTTTTTT
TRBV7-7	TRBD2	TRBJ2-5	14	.	CASSLSGTAQTQYF	TGTGCTAGCAGCCTAAGCGGGACCGCACAGACCCAGTACTTC
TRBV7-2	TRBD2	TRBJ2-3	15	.	CASSLAGTSADTQYF	TGTGCCAGCAGCTTGGCGGGGACTAGCGCAGATACGCAGTATTTT
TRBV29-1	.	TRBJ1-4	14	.	CSVDQGGTNEKLFF	TGCAGCGTTGATCAGGGTGGGACTAATGAAAAACTGTTTTTT
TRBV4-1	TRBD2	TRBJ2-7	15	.	CASSFRLAGEYEQYF	TGCGCCAGCAGCTTTAGACTAGCGGGAGAGTACGAGCAGTACTTC
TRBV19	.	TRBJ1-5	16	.	CASSITGPLSNQPQHF	TGTGCCAGTAGTATTACAGGGCCTCTGAGCAATCAGCCCCAGCATTTT
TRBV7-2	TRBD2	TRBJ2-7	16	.	CASSPGGSGSSYEQYF	TGTGCCAGCAGCCCGGGGGGTAGCGGCAGCTCCTACGAGCAGTACTTC
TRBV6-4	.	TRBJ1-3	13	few	CASSADSGNTIYF	TGTGCCAGCAGTGCGGACTCTGGAAACACCATATATTTT
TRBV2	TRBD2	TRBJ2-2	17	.	CASSEVRGTSDTGELFF	TGTGCCAGCAGTGAAGTAAGAGGGACTAGTGACACCGGGGAGCTGTTTTTT
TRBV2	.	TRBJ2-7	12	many	CASTAEGYEQYF	TGTGCCAGCACCGCGGAGGGTTACGAGCAGTACTTC
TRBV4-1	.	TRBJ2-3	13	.	CASSQGGVDTQYF	TGCGCCAGCAGCCAGGGGGGAGTAGATACGCAGTATTTT
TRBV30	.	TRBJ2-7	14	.	CAWSVSQGGYEQYF	TGTGCCTGGAGTGTCTCCCAGGGGGGATACGAGCAGTACTTC
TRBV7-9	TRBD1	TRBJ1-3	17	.	CASSRPGTANSGNTIYF	TGTGCCAGCAGCCGACCGGGGACAGCTAACTCTGGAAACACCATATATTTT
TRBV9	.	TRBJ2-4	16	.	CASSVEGGTVGSLQYF	TGTGCCAGCAGCGTAGAGGGGGGTACAGTCGGATCCTTACAGTACTTC
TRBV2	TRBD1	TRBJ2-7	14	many	CASSRDRGAYEQYF	TGTGCCAGCAGCAGGGACAGGGGGGCCTACGAGCAGTACTTC
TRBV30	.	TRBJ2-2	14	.	CAWSVYANTGELFF	TGTGCCTGGAGTGTATATGCGAACACCGGGGAGCTGTTTTTT
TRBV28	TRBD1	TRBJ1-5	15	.	CASTSGTGFKWPQHF	TGTGCCAGCACCTCCGGGACAGGGTTCAAGTGGCCCCAGCATTTT
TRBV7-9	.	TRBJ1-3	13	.	CASRTSSGNTIYF	TGTGCCAGCAGGACTTCTTCTGGAAACACCATATATTTT
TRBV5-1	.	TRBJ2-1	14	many	CASSFKGLNDEQFF	TGCGCCAGCAGCTTCAAGGGCCTAAACGATGAGCAGTTCTTC
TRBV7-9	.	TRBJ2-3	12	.	CASSLDGDTQYF	TGTGCCAGCAGCTTAGACGGGGATACGCAGTATTTT
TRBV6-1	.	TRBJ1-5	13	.	CASSGDGDQPQHF	TGTGCCAGCAGCGGGGACGGAGATCAGCCCCAGCATTTT
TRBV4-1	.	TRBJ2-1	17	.	CASSQVFQRISYNEQFF	TGCGCCAGCAGCCAAGTCTTCCAGCGGATCTCCTACAATGAGCAGTTCTTC
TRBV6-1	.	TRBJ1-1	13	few	CASSASPEGEAFF	TGTGCCAGCAGTGCTTCACCCGAGGGTGAAGCTTTCTTT
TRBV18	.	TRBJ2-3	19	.	CASSPLPVERRDRTDTQYF	TGTGCCAGCTCACCATTACCCGTAGAGCGGCGAGACCGCACAGATACGCAGTATTTT
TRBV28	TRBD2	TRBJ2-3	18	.	CASRGPSGRVLGGDTQYF	TGTGCCAGCAGGGGTCCGAGCGGGAGGGTGCTGGGGGGAGATACGCAGTATTTT
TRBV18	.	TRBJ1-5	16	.	CASSPRLNSPNQPQHF	TGTGCCAGCTCACCCCGACTGAATTCCCCCAATCAGCCCCAGCATTTT
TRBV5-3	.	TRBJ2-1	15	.	CARSFGPMPYNEQFF	TGTGCCAGAAGCTTCGGGCCCATGCCCTACAATGAGCAGTTCTTC
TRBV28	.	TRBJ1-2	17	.	CASSLPTTDVAHGGYTF	TGTGCCAGCAGTTTACCCACCACCGACGTCGCTCACGGGGGCTACACCTTC
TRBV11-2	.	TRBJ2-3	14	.	CASSLDRGWNTQYF	TGTGCCAGCAGCTTAGACAGGGGCTGGAATACGCAGTATTTT
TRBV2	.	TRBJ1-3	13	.	CASSVVSGNTIYF	TGTGCCAGCAGTGTGGTCTCTGGAAACACCATATATTTT
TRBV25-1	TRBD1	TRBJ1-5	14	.	CASRDRGGGQPQHF	TGTGCCAGCAGGGACAGGGGAGGAGGTCAGCCCCAGCATTTT
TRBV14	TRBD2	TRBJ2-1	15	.	CASNGLAGSYNEQFF	TGTGCCAGCAACGGACTAGCGGGAAGCTACAATGAGCAGTTCTTC
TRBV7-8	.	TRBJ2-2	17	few	CASSLVSGVYDTGELFF	TGTGCCAGCAGCTTAGTTTCGGGGGTCTATGACACCGGGGAGCTGTTTTTT
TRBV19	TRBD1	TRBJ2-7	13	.	CASKRTGVDEQYF	TGTGCCAGTAAGAGGACAGGGGTCGACGAGCAGTACTTC
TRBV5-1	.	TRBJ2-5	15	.	CASSSTGTVQETQYF	TGCGCCAGCAGCTCCACCGGGACTGTCCAAGAGACCCAGTACTTC
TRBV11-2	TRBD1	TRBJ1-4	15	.	CASSLDSGGGEKLFF	TGTGCCAGCAGCTTAGATTCAGGGGGCGGTGAAAAACTGTTTTTT
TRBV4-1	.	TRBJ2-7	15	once	CASSQVLTVSYEQYF	TGCGCCAGCAGCCAAGTGCTGACAGTCTCCTACGAGCAGTACTTC